Listed below are T cell receptor beta chains from one sample, sequenced in a study of blood T cell repertoires in COVID-19. Sequencing was performed with immunoSEQ multiplex PCR; in TCRdb, only in-frame clones are kept and a portion is missing. The data contain 70,000 to 95,000 clones, roughly nine tenths of them singletons. Sequences were obtained from peripheral blood. The receptors here all came from a man aged 45 to 65 with COVID-19, enrolled during active disease. CDR3s include the opening cysteine and the closing phenylalanine or tryptophan. D genes are given only for firm matches. A row's size may be missing; if present it is once, few, many or a size class.

j_call	clone_size	v_call	d_call	cdr3_aa	cdr3_nt
TRBJ2-7	.	TRBV29-1	.	CSVVTGVTYEQYF	TGCAGCGTTGTGACGGGAGTTACCTACGAGCAGTACTTC
TRBJ2-1	.	TRBV7-6	.	CASSSLTSSYNEQFF	TGTGCCAGCAGCTCCCTGACTAGCTCCTACAATGAGCAGTTCTTC
TRBJ1-4	.	TRBV11-2	.	CASSLDRWNEKLFF	TGTGCCAGCAGCTTAGATAGATGGAATGAAAAACTGTTTTTT
TRBJ2-1	.	TRBV5-1	TRBD1	CASSSTGTGAYNEQFF	TGCGCCAGCAGCAGCACCGGGACAGGGGCCTACAATGAGCAGTTCTTC
TRBJ2-5	.	TRBV18	.	CASSPGREETQYF	TGTGCCAGCTCACCAGGACGGGAGGAGACCCAGTACTTC
TRBJ2-3	.	TRBV10-3	.	CAIGGASTDTQYF	TGTGCCATCGGAGGAGCGAGCACAGATACGCAGTATTTT
TRBJ2-1	.	TRBV5-1	.	CASRGDSLMVF	TGCGCCAGCAGAGGGGACTCCCTTATGGTCTTC
TRBJ1-1	few	TRBV7-8	.	CASSLELSSAEAFF	TGTGCCAGCAGCTTAGAACTGAGTAGCGCTGAAGCTTTCTTT
TRBJ2-4	.	TRBV4-1	TRBD1	CASSQAGQGANIQYF	TGCGCCAGCAGCCAAGCGGGACAGGGGGCCAACATTCAGTACTTC
TRBJ2-7	.	TRBV9	TRBD2	CASSVATGGAEQYF	TGTGCCAGCAGCGTAGCTACGGGAGGGGCCGAGCAGTACTTC
TRBJ1-5	.	TRBV27	.	CASRAGDLSNQPQHF	TGTGCCAGCAGGGCCGGGGATCTTAGCAATCAGCCCCAGCATTTT
TRBJ1-3	.	TRBV6-6	.	CASSYSQGNGNTIYF	TGTGCCAGCAGTTACTCACAGGGAAACGGAAACACCATATATTTT
TRBJ2-1	.	TRBV12-3/TRBV12-4	TRBD1	CASSLGQGHEQFF	TGTGCCAGCAGTTTGGGACAGGGACATGAGCAGTTCTTC
TRBJ1-1	.	TRBV4-2	.	CASSQNGAGGPEAFF	TGTGCCAGCAGCCAAAACGGGGCTGGGGGCCCTGAAGCTTTCTTT
TRBJ2-1	few	TRBV19	TRBD2	CASSTLMTSNSYNEQFF	TGTGCCAGTAGTACATTAATGACTAGCAACTCCTACAATGAGCAGTTCTTC
TRBJ2-3	.	TRBV20-1	.	CSASGRRATDTQYF	TGCAGTGCTAGTGGGCGGAGAGCCACAGATACGCAGTATTTT
TRBJ1-5	.	TRBV2	TRBD1	CASSEELGQRNQPQHF	TGTGCCAGCAGTGAGGAATTGGGACAGCGCAATCAGCCCCAGCATTTT
TRBJ1-5	.	TRBV6-1	.	CASSEGAAYQPQHF	TGTGCCAGCAGTGAAGGCGCCGCCTACCAGCCCCAGCATTTT
TRBJ2-2	.	TRBV5-1	.	CASSLVYGLNTGELFF	TGCGCCAGCAGCTTGGTGTATGGACTGAACACCGGGGAGCTGTTTTTT
TRBJ2-2	once	TRBV7-2	TRBD1	CASSRDRDNTGELFF	TGTGCCAGCAGCCGGGACAGGGACAACACCGGGGAGCTGTTTTTT
TRBJ1-5	.	TRBV6-6	.	CASRYLGLPEQPQHF	TGTGCCAGCAGATACCTAGGTCTTCCTGAACAGCCCCAGCATTTT
TRBJ2-7	few	TRBV4-1	TRBD2	CASSPPGTKLYEQYF	TGCGCCAGCAGCCCCCCCGGGACTAAGCTATACGAGCAGTACTTC
TRBJ1-1	.	TRBV6-5	.	CASSYSLGGVTEAFF	TGTGCCAGCAGTTACTCGTTGGGGGGAGTTACTGAAGCTTTCTTT
TRBJ2-1	.	TRBV19	TRBD2	CASSIGVAGGPGEQFF	TGTGCCAGTAGTATAGGGGTAGCGGGAGGGCCGGGTGAGCAGTTCTTC
TRBJ2-3	.	TRBV19	.	CASREGRDTDTQYF	TGTGCCAGTAGGGAGGGCCGTGACACAGATACGCAGTATTTT
TRBJ2-3	.	TRBV7-2	TRBD2	CASSHTSGSLDTQYF	TGTGCCAGCAGCCACACTAGCGGGAGCCTGGATACGCAGTATTTT
TRBJ2-1	.	TRBV4-1	TRBD2	CASSQDRASGRVGEQFF	TGCGCCAGCAGCCAAGATCGGGCTAGCGGGAGAGTGGGTGAGCAGTTCTTC
TRBJ2-1	.	TRBV11-2	TRBD2	CASSLEIAGVGNEQFF	TGTGCCAGCAGCTTAGAGATAGCGGGAGTAGGCAATGAGCAGTTCTTC
TRBJ2-3	.	TRBV6-2/TRBV6-3	TRBD1	CASSTWTGYTDTQYF	TGTGCCAGCAGTACCTGGACAGGGTATACGGATACGCAGTATTTT
TRBJ2-2	once	TRBV9	.	CASSQGTGELFF	TGTGCCAGCAGTCAGGGAACCGGGGAGCTGTTTTTT
TRBJ2-5	.	TRBV25-1	.	CASSDLETQYF	TGTGCCAGCAGTGACCTAGAGACCCAGTACTTC
TRBJ2-1	.	TRBV29-1	.	CSVERGLAMGNEQFF	TGCAGCGTTGAAAGGGGGCTAGCGATGGGGAATGAGCAGTTCTTC
TRBJ2-7	.	TRBV6-6	TRBD1	CASKGTGAEQYF	TGTGCCAGCAAAGGGACAGGCGCTGAGCAGTACTTC
TRBJ2-1	.	TRBV27	TRBD2	CASSPPRGLAHNEQFF	TGTGCCAGCAGTCCTCCTCGGGGACTAGCCCACAATGAGCAGTTCTTC
TRBJ2-7	.	TRBV3-1/TRBV3-2	TRBD1	CASSLRDRFYEQYF	TGTGCCAGCAGCCTACGGGACAGGTTCTACGAGCAGTACTTC
TRBJ1-2	.	TRBV30	.	CAWTGLNYGYTF	TGTGCCTGGACAGGTCTTAACTATGGCTACACCTTC
TRBJ2-1	.	TRBV4-1	.	CASATQQENYNEQFF	TGCGCCAGCGCGACCCAACAGGAAAACTACAATGAGCAGTTCTTC
TRBJ2-2	.	TRBV5-1	.	CASSLAGRRDTGELFF	TGCGCCAGCAGCTTGGCGGGACGGAGGGACACCGGGGAGCTGTTTTTT
TRBJ2-1	once	TRBV9	TRBD2	CASSVASLAGNSEQFF	TGTGCCAGCAGCGTAGCTTCACTAGCGGGAAATAGTGAGCAGTTCTTC
TRBJ2-7	.	TRBV4-1	.	CASSQVREEGQYF	TGCGCCAGCAGCCAAGTACGGGAAGAGGGGCAGTACTTC
TRBJ1-1	.	TRBV15	TRBD1	CATSKWTGGTEAFF	TGTGCCACCAGCAAGTGGACAGGAGGGACTGAAGCTTTCTTT
TRBJ2-1	.	TRBV7-6	TRBD2	CASSDRLAGASNEQFF	TGTGCCAGCAGCGATCGACTAGCGGGAGCCTCCAATGAGCAGTTCTTC